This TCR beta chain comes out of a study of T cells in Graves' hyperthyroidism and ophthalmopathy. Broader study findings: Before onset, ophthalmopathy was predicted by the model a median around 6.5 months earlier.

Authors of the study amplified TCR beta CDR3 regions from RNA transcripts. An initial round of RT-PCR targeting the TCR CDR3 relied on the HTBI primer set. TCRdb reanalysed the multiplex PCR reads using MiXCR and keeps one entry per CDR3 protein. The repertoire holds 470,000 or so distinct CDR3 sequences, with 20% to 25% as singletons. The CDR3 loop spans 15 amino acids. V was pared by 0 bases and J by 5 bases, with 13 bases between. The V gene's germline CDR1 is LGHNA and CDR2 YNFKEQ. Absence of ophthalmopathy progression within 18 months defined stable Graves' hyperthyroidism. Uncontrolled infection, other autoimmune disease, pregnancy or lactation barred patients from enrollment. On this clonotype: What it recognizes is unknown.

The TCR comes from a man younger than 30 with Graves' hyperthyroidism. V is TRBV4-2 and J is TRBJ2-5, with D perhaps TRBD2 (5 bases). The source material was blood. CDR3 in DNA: TGTGCCAGCAGCCAAGATCTTCTAGCAAGGGAGACCCAGTACTTC. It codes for CASSQDLLARETQYF.